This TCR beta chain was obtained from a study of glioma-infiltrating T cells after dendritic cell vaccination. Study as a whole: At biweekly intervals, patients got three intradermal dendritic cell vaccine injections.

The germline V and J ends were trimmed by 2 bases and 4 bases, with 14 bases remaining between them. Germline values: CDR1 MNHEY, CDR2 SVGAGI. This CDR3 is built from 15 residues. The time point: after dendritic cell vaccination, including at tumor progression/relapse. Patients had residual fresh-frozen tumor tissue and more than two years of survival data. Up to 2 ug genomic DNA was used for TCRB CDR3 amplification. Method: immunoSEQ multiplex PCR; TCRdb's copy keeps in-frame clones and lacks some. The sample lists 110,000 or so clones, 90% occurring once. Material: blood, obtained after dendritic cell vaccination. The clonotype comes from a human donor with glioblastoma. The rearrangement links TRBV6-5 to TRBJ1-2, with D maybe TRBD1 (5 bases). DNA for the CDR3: TGTGCCAGCAGTTACGGCGACAGACTGTCCTATGGCTACACCTTC. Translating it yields CASSYGDRLSYGYTF.